The 26 T cell receptor beta chains given below trace back to one sample, sequenced in a study of beta chain features in type 1 diabetes. Isolated RNA was reverse transcribed in full, so expressed TCRB transcripts were sequenced. Some clones are missing from TCRdb's copy, which holds only in-frame ones; the method was immunoSEQ multiplex PCR. The data show around 260,000 clones, less than 30% seen once. Whole-study results and caveats: All four CD4+ subsets from Type 1 diabetes patients carried moderately but significantly shorter TCRB CDR3s.

These receptors' targets are unknown. Sample: naive CD4+ T cells from blood. Receptor source: a woman aged 25 to 39 with type 1 diabetes.

The chain links TRBV29-1 to TRBJ1-5; the D is unclear. Germline V gene sequence: CDR1 SQVTM, CDR2 ANQGSEA. V was clipped by 4 bases and J by 3 bases, with 10 bases between them. This CDR3 is built from 13 residues. The CDR3 spells CSVGTAPNQPQHF. The CDR3 DNA follows: TGCAGCGTTGGGACTGCCCCCAATCAGCCCCAGCATTTT.

This clone was picked up a small number of times. The rearrangement uses TRBV5-1 and TRBJ2-5, with 14 bases fitting TRBD2. Germline V gives CDR1 SGHRS, CDR2 YFSETQ. The CDR3 totals 17 residues. Losses at the gene ends were 5 bases for V and 1 base for J; bases not matched to a gene: 7. CDR3 sequence reads: CASSDGTSGSTQETQYF. The CDR3 nucleotides are TGCGCCAGCAGTGACGGGACTAGCGGGAGCACCCAAGAGACCCAGTACTTC.

Only one count was recorded for this clone. V gene TRBV5-1 combines with J gene TRBJ2-7; 8 bases line up with TRBD1. CDR3 size: 15 residues. CDR1 SGHRS and CDR2 YFSETQ come from the germline V gene. Unmatched junction bases numbered 5, after V lost 0 bases and J lost 3 bases. The CDR3 loop reads CASSLGPGQDYEQYF. CDR3 in DNA: TGCGCCAGCAGCTTGGGACCGGGACAGGACTACGAGCAGTACTTC. The variable domain in full, completed from reference TRBV5-1 and TRBJ2-7, reads KAGVTQTPRYLIKTRGQQVTLSCSPISGHRSVSWYQQTPGQGLQFLFEYFSETQRNKGNFPGRFSGRQFSNSRSEMNVSTLELGDSALYLCASSLGPGQDYEQYFGPGTRLTVT.

This clone appeared once. V and J are TRBV9 and TRBJ1-1; D gene uncertain. CDR1 SGDLS and CDR2 YYNGEE come from the germline V gene. Trimming pared 0 bases from V and 4 bases from J, leaving 13 bases between. This CDR3 spans 15 amino acids. The CDR3 protein is CASSVGKGSGTEAFF. CDR3 nucleotides: TGTGCCAGCAGCGTAGGCAAAGGCTCGGGCACTGAAGCTTTCTTT.

The sample holds a few counts of this clone. The V gene is TRBV5-1, the J gene TRBJ2-1, with a tentative D call TRBD2 (5 bases). Germline CDR1 and CDR2: SGHRS and YFSETQ. This CDR3 contains 14 residues. The V and J ends lost 0 bases and 12 bases respectively, with 16 bases between them. CDR3 protein: CASSLEWVRGGQFF. In nucleotides, the CDR3 is TGCGCCAGCAGCTTGGAATGGGTGCGCGGAGGGCAGTTCTTC.

The V call is TRBV5-4, the J call TRBJ2-2, with 7 positions matching TRBD1. Germline V gene sequence: CDR1 SGHNT, CDR2 YYREEE (reference sequence). With V trimmed by 4 bases and J by 3 bases, 9 bases remained unmatched. There are 16 residues in the CDR3. The CDR3 loop reads CASSPAGGSYTGELFF. CDR3 in DNA: TGTGCCAGCAGCCCGGCAGGGGGAAGCTACACCGGGGAGCTGTTTTTT.

This chain joins TRBV7-6 and TRBJ2-1; the match to TRBD2 covers 9 bases. Germline V CDR1 and CDR2: SGHVS, FNYEAQ. J gave up 9 bases and V 1 base, and 7 bases lay outside the gene matches. The CDR3 loop spans 15 amino acids. CDR3 region: CASSLEDGGRAEQFF. CDR3 DNA: TGTGCCAGCAGCTTAGAGGATGGCGGGAGGGCTGAGCAGTTCTTC.

This clone was observed a few times. This chain joins TRBV7-3 and TRBJ2-1; D unclear. This CDR3 comprises 14 residues. With 2 bases removed from V and 0 bases from J, the gap between germline ends came to 5 bases. CDR1 is SGHTA and CDR2 is FQGTGA in the germline V gene. The CDR3 region is CASSLESSYNEQFF. The DNA of the CDR3 is TGTGCCAGCAGCTTAGAGAGCTCCTACAATGAGCAGTTCTTC.

In DNA, the CDR3 is TGTGCCACCAGCAGAGATCTGGGACTAGCGGGAGGAGGGGAGCAGTACTTC. Its translation: CATSRDLGLAGGGEQYF. The chain uses TRBV15 and TRBJ2-7, with 15 bases identical to TRBD2. V lost 0 bases, J lost 7 bases, and 7 bases stayed unmatched. The germline V gene has CDR1 LNHNV and CDR2 YYDKDF (reference sequence). The CDR3 has 17 residues.

The V call is TRBV19, the J call TRBJ2-6; TRBD1 is a possible D gene (6 bases). V was trimmed by 5 bases and J by 0 bases, leaving 11 bases between them. Germline V CDR1 and CDR2: LNHDA, SQIVND (reference sequence). This CDR3 region has 16 residues. DNA for the CDR3: TGTGCCAGTAGTCTACAGGGAGACTCTGGGGCCAACGTCCTGACTTTC. This gives the protein CASSLQGDSGANVLTF.

The chain combines TRBV20-1 with TRBJ1-2; TRBD1 agrees at 7 bases. Unmatched junction bases numbered 6, after V lost 5 bases and J lost 9 bases. There are 11 residues in the CDR3. From germline, CDR1 is DFQATT and CDR2 SNEGSKA (reference sequence). CDR3 coding DNA: TGCAGTGCTGGGACAGTTGTTAGCTACACCTTC. Translation: CSAGTVVSYTF.

This clone has just a few counts. This chain uses TRBV23-1 with TRBJ2-2; 9 nucleotides align to TRBD2. TRBV23-1 has ORF status, its function being uncertain. Trimming at V came to 7 bases and at J to 4 bases, leaving 10 bases not matched to a gene. The CDR3 contains 16 residues. The CDR3 DNA reads TGCGCCAGCACCAAACCGGGACTAGCCGTCACCGGGGAGCTGTTTTTT. It codes for CASTKPGLAVTGELFF.

This clone was found a few times. This sequence joins TRBV5-1 and TRBJ2-1, with D unresolved. The CDR3 is made up of 11 amino acids. CDR1 and CDR2 from the germline V gene are SGHRS and YFSETQ. V was clipped by 1 base and J by 7 bases, with 3 bases between them. CDR3 in amino acids: CASSLRNEQFF. DNA for the CDR3: TGCGCCAGCAGCTTGCGGAATGAGCAGTTCTTC. Full variable domain (rest looked up from reference TRBV5-1 and TRBJ2-1): KAGVTQTPRYLIKTRGQQVTLSCSPISGHRSVSWYQQTPGQGLQFLFEYFSETQRNKGNFPGRFSGRQFSNSRSEMNVSTLELGDSALYLCASSLRNEQFFGPGTRLTVL.

This clone appeared a few times. The CDR3 protein is CASSQDWDLAGVRETQYF. Here the CDR3 DNA reads TGTGCCAGCAGCCAAGACTGGGACCTAGCGGGAGTGAGAGAGACCCAGTACTTC. The chain uses TRBV4-2 and TRBJ2-5, with 10 bases that match TRBD2. Germline V CDR1 and CDR2: LGHNA, YNFKEQ. V lost 0 bases and J lost 4; bases outside the gene matches: 11. The CDR3 length is 18 residues.

This rearrangement joins TRBV7-9 to TRBJ1-2; no firm D call. The ends were cut back, 4 bases at V and 4 bases at J, with 7 bases in the middle. Germline assignment: CDR1 SEHNR and CDR2 FQNEAQ (reference sequence). The CDR3 extends over 12 amino acids. The CDR3, as DNA: TGTGCCAGCAGCTCAACTATCTATGGCTACACCTTC. Residues: CASSSTIYGYTF.

This chain uses TRBV9 with TRBJ2-7, with 10 bases matching TRBD1. This CDR3 region has 13 residues. The germline V gene has CDR1 SGDLS and CDR2 YYNGEE. The trim removed 4 bases at V and 7 bases at J, leaving 5 bases unmatched. The CDR3 DNA reads TGTGCCAGCAGCTCAAGGACAGGGGGTGAGCAGTACTTC. Its protein product is CASSSRTGGEQYF.

This clone has a handful of counts. V usage is TRBV7-2 and J usage is TRBJ2-1; D not certain. Germline CDR1 and CDR2: SGHTA and FQGNSA. The CDR3 runs to 15 residues. Trimming pared 1 base from V and 2 bases from J, leaving 9 bases between. CDR3 bases: TGTGCCAGCAGCTTAGTAGTTAGTACCTACAATGAGCAGTTCTTC. It codes for CASSLVVSTYNEQFF.

The chain links TRBV7-9 to TRBJ2-5, with 11 bases that match TRBD1. The CDR3 spans 16 residues. Germline CDR1 reads SEHNR; CDR2 reads FQNEAQ (reference sequence). Losses at the gene ends were 3 bases for V and 4 bases for J; bases not matched to a gene: 7. This CDR3 is CASSFEAGTGGETQYF. In DNA, the CDR3 is TGTGCCAGCAGCTTCGAAGCGGGGACAGGGGGAGAGACCCAGTACTTC.

The V and J genes are TRBV11-2 and TRBJ2-7; 10 nucleotides align to TRBD2. This CDR3 contains 15 residues. Germline CDR1 reads SGHAT; CDR2 reads FQNNGV. Losses at the gene ends were 6 bases for V and 2 bases for J; bases not matched to a gene: 7. CDR3 coding DNA: TGTGCCAGCAGACACTCCGGGACTAGCGCCTACGAGCAGTACTTC. Translated: CASRHSGTSAYEQYF.

This clone was seen a few times. The chain combines TRBV4-1 with TRBJ1-1, with unresolved D. Between the trimmed V and J ends, which lost 6 bases and 5 bases, there was a span of 13 bases. Per the germline V gene, CDR1 is MGHRA and CDR2 is YSYEKL. This CDR3 is built from 13 residues. The CDR3 nucleotides are TGCGCCAGCAGGAGGGTCCGAGGGACTGAAGCTTTCTTT. It specifies CASRRVRGTEAFF.

This clone was counted between two and nine times. J is TRBJ2-1 and V is TRBV19; D might be TRBD2 (6 bases). Germline CDR1 and CDR2: LNHDA and SQIVND (reference sequence). The CDR3 contains 16 residues. Trimming left V 2 bases short and J 5 bases short, with 16 bases between. The chain's CDR3 is CASSIIRSGKDNEQFF. CDR3 nucleotide sequence: TGTGCCAGTAGTATAATCCGTAGCGGAAAAGACAATGAGCAGTTCTTC.

The chain joins TRBV4-1 to TRBJ2-1, with D maybe TRBD2 (8 bases). Germline V gene lookup returns CDR1 MGHRA and CDR2 YSYEKL. Deletions cut 4 bases from V and 3 bases from J, with 28 bases between. The length of the CDR3 is 20 residues. The CDR3 here is CASSPHTDRSGLVVYNEQFF. Written as DNA, the CDR3 is TGCGCCAGCAGCCCCCACACGGACAGGTCGGGACTAGTGGTCTACAATGAGCAGTTCTTC.

This rearrangement joins TRBV27 to TRBJ2-7; the D gene is possibly TRBD2 (7 bases). Germline values: CDR1 MNHEY, CDR2 SMNVEV (reference sequence). V shed 6 bases and J shed 5 bases, with 23 bases lying between them. The CDR3 runs 16 residues. The CDR3 protein is CASSRGTRPRGDEQYF. The CDR3 DNA follows: TGTGCCAGCAGCCGTGGGACAAGGCCTCGGGGGGACGAGCAGTACTTC.

This clone was picked up a small number of times. The V gene is TRBV4-1, the J gene TRBJ2-5; possible D gene TRBD2, 5 bases. The CDR3 covers 15 residues. The V end lost 0 bases, the J end lost 7 bases, and 15 bases lay between the germline ends. The V gene's germline CDR1 is MGHRA and CDR2 YSYEKL. Here the CDR3 DNA reads TGCGCCAGCAGCCAAGATAGCGACGCAATTGGGACCCAGTACTTC. Encoded protein: CASSQDSDAIGTQYF.

This clone was counted a few times. The chain employs TRBV9 and TRBJ2-2, with 12 bases matching TRBD2. The CDR3 is made up of 15 amino acids. From germline, CDR1 is SGDLS and CDR2 YYNGEE. Trimming removed 3 bases from V and 6 bases from J; junction bases left unmatched: 3. The CDR3 DNA reads as TGTGCCAGCAGCGCGACTAGCGGGAGCTCCGGGGAGCTGTTTTTT. Its translation: CASSATSGSSGELFF.

This clone was seen only once. V and J are TRBV7-6 and TRBJ2-7; TRBD2 aligns across 9 bases. CDR1 SGHVS and CDR2 FNYEAQ come from the germline V gene. J lost 0 bases, V lost 2 bases, and 5 bases had no gene match. The CDR3 is made up of 16 amino acids. The CDR3 region has the DNA TGTGCCAGCAGCTTACAGGGTAGCGGGAGCTCCTACGAGCAGTACTTC. Its protein is CASSLQGSGSSYEQYF.